This passage covers 7 T cell receptor beta chains from one sample sequenced in a study of cytomegalovirus exposure and HLA in healthy donors. Primers: 60 Vbeta forward and 13 Jbeta reverse. TCRdb's table, derived via immunoSEQ multiplex PCR, lists solely in-frame clones and lacks some. Among around 130,000 clones listed, 84% were seen once. Sequencing was performed on PBMCs. Every receptor here comes from a man aged 50 to 60 in good health and CMV-seronegative.

V usage is TRBV2 and J usage is TRBJ1-3, with 8 bases lining up with TRBD1. The CDR3 length is 16 residues. Germline CDR1 is SNHLY and CDR2 is FYNNEI. V lost 6 bases and J lost 0; bases outside the gene matches: 7. The CDR3 loop reads CASSPRTGPSGNTIYF. CDR3 nucleotides: TGTGCCAGCAGCCCAAGGACAGGGCCCTCTGGAAACACCATATATTTT.

The chain joins TRBV9 to TRBJ1-3; no definite D call. The CDR3 is 15 amino acids. Per germline, CDR1 SGDLS and CDR2 YYNGEE. V was clipped by 0 bases and J by 0 bases, with 7 bases between them. The CDR3 is CASSVGTSSGNTIYF. For the CDR3, the DNA is TGTGCCAGCAGCGTAGGTACGAGCTCTGGAAACACCATATATTTT.

This rearrangement joins TRBV7-9 to TRBJ2-1, with D perhaps TRBD1 (5 bases). Germline lookup yields CDR1 SEHNR and CDR2 FQNEAQ (reference sequence). This CDR3 has 15 residues. Between the trimmed V and J ends, which lost 1 base and 5 bases, there was a span of 12 bases. The CDR3 nucleotides read TGTGCCAGCAGCTTAGGGGGCGGCACCAACAATGAGCAGTTCTTC. It encodes CASSLGGGTNNEQFF.

The CDR3 loop is CASCEGARSPLHF. DNA of the CDR3: TGTGCCAGCTGTGAGGGGGCGCGTTCACCCCTCCACTTT. This rearrangement joins TRBV5-5 to TRBJ1-6; 7 bases match TRBD1. Per germline, CDR1 SGHKS and CDR2 YYEKEE (reference sequence). The CDR3 loop spans 13 amino acids. V shed 7 bases and J 9 bases; nucleotides not matched to a gene: 7.

This clone was observed a handful of times. One end of the junction is discordant with germline, which a read error may explain. The CDR3 DNA is TGTGCCTGGAATTCTGACAGGGTTCCCGAGTGGATCTTT. As protein: CAWNSDRVPEWIF. V usage is TRBV30 and J usage is TRBJ1-1; 7 positions match TRBD1. The CDR3 extends over 13 amino acids. Germline V gene lookup returns CDR1 GTSNPN and CDR2 SVGIG (reference sequence).

This chain connects TRBV14 to TRBJ2-7; 8 bases match TRBD1. The CDR3 length is 15 residues. CDR1 and CDR2 (germline): SGHDN, FVKESK. V was pared by 0 bases and J by 3 bases, with 4 bases of the junction left unmatched. CDR3 bases: TGTGCCAGCAGCCAAGAGGCAGGGGGCCTCTACGAGCAGTACTTC. Translation gives CASSQEAGGLYEQYF.

The chain links TRBV7-9 to TRBJ2-3; 8 nucleotides agree with TRBD1. V shed 4 bases, J shed 3 bases, and the junction held 6 bases outside the gene matches. The CDR3 contains 15 residues. The germline V gene has CDR1 SEHNR and CDR2 FQNEAQ (reference sequence). In nucleotides, the CDR3 is TGTGCCAGCAGCTCTGGACAGGGAAGGACAGATACGCAGTATTTT. This translates into CASSSGQGRTDTQYF.